This TCR beta chain was captured in a study of blood T cell repertoires in COVID-19. Study-level information: Acute-phase and convalescent COVID-19 samples originated in the United States, Italy and Spain. The analysed material was cDNA or gDNA that came from T cells, B-cell-depleted T cells, or PBMCs.

Original processing methods: By means of reference gene primer amplification, nucleated cell counts were estimated. Data came from immunoSEQ multiplex PCR; TCRdb stores just in-frame clones and leaves some out. For V, J and clone size, that table is used; D and trimming come from the DNA. The data contain tens of thousands of clones, 70% to 80% of them singletons. Deletions cut 0 bases from V and 2 bases from J, with 13 bases between. Germline-derived CDR1 and CDR2 are MNHNY and SVGAGI (reference sequence). The length of the CDR3 is 16 residues. The material sequenced was peripheral blood. This TCR came from a man in his forties or fifties with active or convalescent COVID-19. This chain connects TRBV6-6 to TRBJ1-2; D not resolved. The CDR3 nucleotides read TGTGCCAGCAGTTACTCGCTCCTACAGCCGAACTATGGCTACACCTTC. It codes for CASSYSLLQPNYGYTF.